This TCR beta chain was documented in a study of blood T cell repertoires in COVID-19. This clone turned up a few times. Germline CDR1 is KGHSH and CDR2 is LQKENI. V trimming: 0 bases; J trimming: 4 bases; junction bases outside the gene matches: 0. There are 14 residues in the CDR3. In the authors' methods: Estimation of nucleated cell counts was performed using reference gene primer amplification. Sequencing was performed with immunoSEQ multiplex PCR; in TCRdb, only in-frame clones are kept and a portion is missing. That table furnishes V, J and clone size, whereas the DNA furnished D and trimming. Of about 27,000 clones listed, over 75% are singletons.

This chain connects TRBV18 to TRBJ1-2; the match to TRBD1 covers 9 bases. The clonotype originates from a woman aged 80 or older with acute or convalescent COVID-19. Sequenced material: peripheral blood. In nucleotides, the CDR3 is TGTGCCAGCTCACCACCGACAGGGGGCTATGGCTACACCTTC. Translation: CASSPPTGGYGYTF.